The sample holds a few counts of the clone carrying this T cell receptor beta chain. The antigen remains unidentified. This sample stems from a study of T cell repertoires in cytomegalovirus infection. Notes on the study in general: Ex vivo responses were dominated by HLA-C-restricted CMV-specific TCR beta clonotypes.

TCRdb fed the reads into MiXCR, producing one record per CDR3 protein. The sample records fewer than 1,000,000 distinct CDR3 sequences, about a third being singletons. The CDR3 has 14 amino acids. The germline V gene has CDR1 MNHEY and CDR2 SVGEGT. After removal of 4 bases from V and 5 bases from J, the junction contained 3 bases not matched to a gene. This TCR was sampled from a human donor in good health (CMV status not recorded). Some clones in this sample may be carry-over from other donors' samples. The genes are TRBV6-2 or TRBV6-3 and TRBJ1-5, with 9 bases fitting TRBD1. This specimen consisted of cultured CD8+ T cells from PBMCs, obtained from culture after CMV antigen stimulation. In DNA, the CDR3 is TGTGCCAGCAGTTGGACAGGGGAGTATCAGCCCCAGCATTTT. Translation gives CASSWTGEYQPQHF.